The 3 T cell receptor beta chains in this list originate from one sample, sequenced in a study of T-cell memory formation after mild COVID-19. From the 5' RACE reads, TCRdb called clonotypes with MiXCR, one entry per CDR3 protein. This table has fewer than 140,000 distinct CDR3 sequences, about an eighth appearing once. The sequenced material came from PBMCs or a T cell subset sorted from them (not recorded which). The receptors stem from an adult woman who had mild COVID-19 (a few samples of this study predate the infection). Cell type and time point are not known.

The V and J genes are TRBV7-9 and TRBJ1-2; maybe TRBD1 (5 bases). Looked up from germline, CDR1 is SEHNR and CDR2 is FQNEAQ (reference sequence). The V end lost 5 bases, the J end lost 5 bases, and 9 bases lay between the germline ends. This CDR3 comprises 12 residues. DNA of the CDR3: TGTGCCAGCAGCCCCGGGACTTATGGCTACACCTTC. As protein: CASSPGTYGYTF.

The table lists this clonotype with many counts. V is TRBV4-3 and J is TRBJ2-7; possible D gene TRBD1, 6 bases. The V and J ends lost 2 bases and 2 bases respectively, with 7 bases between them. Per germline, CDR1 LGHNA and CDR2 YSLEER. The CDR3 has 13 residues. For the CDR3, the DNA is TGCGCCAGCAGCCAATGGACAGCCTACGAGCAGTACTTC. Amino acids: CASSQWTAYEQYF.

The chain's CDR3 is CSTQTGGFYNEQFF. CDR3 sequence (DNA): TGCAGCACCCAGACAGGGGGCTTCTACAATGAGCAGTTCTTC. The chain carries TRBV29-1 and TRBJ2-1, with TRBD1 matching over 10 bases. CDR3 size: 14 residues. Trimming took 8 bases from V and 3 from J; bases not matched to a gene: 7. CDR1 and CDR2 from the germline V gene are SQVTM and ANQGSEA.